One sample yielded the 20 T cell receptor beta chains listed below, sequenced in a study of T cells expressing NK-cell markers. One entry per CDR3 protein, without DNA, is what TCRdb gives after re-calling the 5' RACE reads. The sample has 550,000 to 600,000 distinct CDR3 sequences. Sample: blood T cells: a sorted CD56 or NKG2C T cell subset, CD4+ or CD8+ T cells, or bulk PBMC T cells (not recorded which). These receptors were obtained from a man in his late teens or twenties in good health.

The rearrangement links TRBV10-2 to TRBJ2-2; without DNA, the TCRdb call of TRBD2 cannot be checked. CDR3 length: 16 residues. Germline CDR1 is WSHSY and CDR2 is SAAADI. The CDR3 is CASRALGGANTGELFF.

V and J are TRBV5-1 and TRBJ2-4; TCRdb selects TRBD1, and the lack of DNA leaves this call unchecked. Germline CDR1 reads SGHRS; CDR2 reads YFSETQ. The CDR3 loop spans 13 amino acids. Here the CDR3 reads CASKGGSLNIQYF.

This sequence joins TRBV20-1 and TRBJ1-4; the D call from TCRdb, TRBD1, cannot be confirmed without DNA. The CDR3 is made up of 13 amino acids. CDR1 is DFQATT and CDR2 is SNEGSKA in the germline V gene (reference sequence). CDR3 amino acids: CSAEGQGMFELFF.

The chain joins TRBV9 to TRBJ1-5; without DNA, the TCRdb call of TRBD1 cannot be checked. Germline assignment: CDR1 SGDLS and CDR2 YYNGEE. The length of the CDR3 is 16 residues. The CDR3 spells CASSAGGGGINQPQHF.

The chain recombines TRBV2 with TRBJ2-3; the TCRdb call, TRBD2, lacks DNA for checking. CDR3 length equals 15 residues. CDR1 is SNHLY, CDR2 FYNNEI, per germline. The CDR3 region is CASSGRGGFTDTQYF.

V and J are TRBV5-1 and TRBJ2-3; there is no DNA to check the TCRdb D call of TRBD2. This CDR3 has 16 residues. Germline V gene sequence: CDR1 SGHRS, CDR2 YFSETQ. This CDR3 is CASSLDGRAGSDTQYF.

The V gene is TRBV27, the J gene TRBJ2-1; TCRdb calls TRBD2, which cannot be checked without DNA. In germline, CDR1 is MNHEY, CDR2 SMNVEV (reference sequence). This CDR3 is 15 amino acids long. This CDR3 is CASSITTLAGGEQFF.

The chain couples TRBV12-3 or TRBV12-4 to TRBJ1-1; TCRdb designates TRBD1, a call that cannot be tested without DNA. The CDR3 runs 14 residues. CDR3 residues: CASSSDRGNTEAFF.

This chain uses TRBV6-2 or TRBV6-3 with TRBJ1-5; the D gene TCRdb calls, TRBD1, cannot be checked with no DNA. This CDR3 region has 18 residues. In germline, CDR1 is MNHEY, CDR2 SVGEGT. CDR3 region: CASSYPRQGPNSNQPQHF.

The chain employs TRBV4-2 and TRBJ1-1; the TCRdb call, TRBD1, lacks DNA for checking. The CDR3 totals 16 residues. From germline, CDR1 is LGHNA and CDR2 YNFKEQ. CDR3 protein: CASSQEGHLRDTEAFF.

The rearrangement uses TRBV4-2 and TRBJ2-2; TCRdb picks TRBD2, but there is no DNA to check that call. The CDR3 totals 16 residues. Germline CDR1 and CDR2: LGHNA and YNFKEQ. The CDR3 here is CASSQEAGRNTGELFF.

This sequence joins TRBV11-2 and TRBJ2-7. Germline CDR1 is SGHAT and CDR2 is FQNNGV. There are 12 residues in the CDR3. This CDR3 is CASSWIQANLYF.

The chain is built from TRBV30 and TRBJ2-7; TCRdb indicates TRBD1, and absent DNA this call remains unverified. The CDR3 is 14 residues long. Germline CDR1 reads GTSNPN; CDR2 reads SVGIG (reference sequence). CDR3 in amino acids: CAWRTAGAAYEQYF.

The chain recombines TRBV29-1 with TRBJ1-2. CDR3 length: 12 residues. Germline V gene data show CDR1 as SQVTM and CDR2 as ANQGSEA. CDR3 amino acids: CSVQGVDYGYTF.

The chain has TRBV11-1 and TRBJ2-1. In germline, CDR1 is SGHAT, CDR2 FQDESV (reference sequence). CDR3 length: 15 residues. CDR3 protein: CASSFYLESYNEQFF.

This sequence joins TRBV12-3 or TRBV12-4 and TRBJ2-1; TCRdb's D call of TRBD1 is untestable without DNA. The CDR3 runs to 16 residues. This chain's CDR3 is CASNSRRFSSYNEQFF.

The CDR3 spells CASSPYEGRGTQYF. V usage is TRBV27 and J usage is TRBJ2-5; there is no DNA to check the TCRdb D call of TRBD2. The CDR3 length is 14 residues. Germline assignment: CDR1 MNHEY and CDR2 SMNVEV (reference sequence).

CDR3 amino acids: CSVWSKREREKLFF. The V gene is TRBV29-1, the J gene TRBJ1-4; the TRBD1 assignment by TCRdb is unverifiable without DNA. Germline V gene lookup returns CDR1 SQVTM and CDR2 ANQGSEA. CDR3 size: 14 residues.

The chain carries TRBV7-7 and TRBJ2-5; the D call from TCRdb, TRBD1, cannot be confirmed without DNA. Looked up from germline, CDR1 is SSHAT and CDR2 is FNYEAQ (reference sequence). CDR3 size: 14 residues. CDR3 in amino acids: CASSLGTGSETQYF. Looking up the rest from reference TRBV7-7 and TRBJ2-5 gives the full variable domain: GAGVSQSPRYKVTKRGQDVTLRCDPISSHATLYWYQQALGQGPEFLTYFNYEAQPDKSGLPSDRFSAERPEGSISTLTIQRTEQRDSAMYRCASSLGTGSETQYFGPGTRLLVL.

This rearrangement joins TRBV29-1 to TRBJ1-2; the D call from TCRdb, TRBD1, cannot be confirmed without DNA. The germline V gene has CDR1 SQVTM and CDR2 ANQGSEA. The CDR3 contains 14 residues. This CDR3 is CSVVPGVLWDGYTF.